The clone carrying this T cell receptor (beta chain) was observed many times. From the 5' RACE reads, TCRdb called clonotypes with MiXCR, one entry per CDR3 protein. The repertoire holds roughly 66,000 distinct CDR3 sequences, with approximately 5% as singletons. Between the trimmed V and J ends, which lost 4 bases and 7 bases, there was a span of 14 bases. The V gene's germline CDR1 is DFQATT and CDR2 SNEGSKA (reference sequence). This CDR3 is built from 13 residues. The data originate from a study of neurological immune-mediated disorders. The V and J genes are TRBV20-1 and TRBJ2-1; D may be TRBD1 (5 bases). The sample was PBMCs. The receptor was isolated from a woman in her 70s with multiple sclerosis. DNA of the CDR3: TGCAGTGCTAATAGTCAGGGTAGGAATGAGCAGTTCTTC. Amino acid sequence: CSANSQGRNEQFF.